Here is one T cell receptor beta chain with its context. Its antigen is undetermined. The data are from a study of a mutant IDH1 vaccine in newly diagnosed glioma. The assay was immunoSEQ multiplex PCR, and TCRdb's table has in-frame clones only and misses some. The table records tens of thousands of clones, 75% to 90% of them present only once. Germline values: CDR1 MGHRA, CDR2 YSYEKL. This CDR3 contains 16 residues. V gave up 1 base and J gave up 7 bases, with 14 bases separating them. As to time point: week 47, end of study. Topical imiquimod accompanied each vaccine dose, which consisted of 300 ug of mutant IDH1 20-mer peptide.

This receptor was obtained from a woman in her forties or fifties with glioma. The V gene is TRBV4-1, the J gene TRBJ1-6; D gene ambiguous. This sample comprised PBMCs, obtained from a glioma patient whose treatment included an IDH1 peptide vaccine. CDR3 nucleotide sequence: TGCGCCAGCAGCCAAGGAGGTCCAGTGGCCAATTCACCCCTCCACTTT. This gives the protein CASSQGGPVANSPLHF.